This TCR beta chain originates from a study of metastatic and nonmetastatic thyroid tumors. At the level of the study: Both malignant and benign thyroid patients supplied peripheral blood and tumor or nodule tissue samples, across which the repertoires of these patients were then compared. Study conclusions and caveats: Versus benign nodules, malignant thyroid tumors reportedly had significantly higher TCR beta diversity, in blood and tumor.

Ahead of thyroid surgery, no patient had received treatment of any kind. Original analysis: Construction of a distant-metastasis classifier for papillary thyroid cancer relied on CDR3 differences across clinicopathological groups. TCRdb re-called the PCR reads via MiXCR. What appears here as the V and J calls and clone size reflects TCRdb's work, not the paper's. The sample lists about 16,000 clones, roughly 26% occurring once. This clone occurred many times. Its antigen is unidentified. Sequenced sample: blood. The receptor was derived from a male donor with papillary thyroid cancer or a benign thyroid nodule (not recorded which). Some clones in this sample may be carry-over from other donors' samples.

The CDR3 loop is CASSEPGLTNEQFF. The CDR3 bases are TGTGCCAGCAGTGAGCCCGGGTTGACAAATGAGCAGTTCTTC. The V gene is TRBV25-1, the J gene TRBJ2-1; D unclear. With 3 bases removed from V and 7 bases from J, the gap between germline ends came to 13 bases. The V gene's germline CDR1 is MGHDK and CDR2 SYGVNS. This CDR3 is built from 14 residues. The variable domain in full, completed from reference TRBV25-1 and TRBJ2-1, reads EADIYQTPRYLVIGTGKKITLECSQTMGHDKMYWYQQDPGMELHLIHYSYGVNSTEKGDLSSESTVSRIRTEHFPLTLESARPSHTSQYLCASSEPGLTNEQFFGPGTRLTVL.